This T cell receptor (beta chain) came from a study of T cells in Graves' hyperthyroidism and ophthalmopathy. The germline V gene encodes CDR1 SGHRS and CDR2 YFSETQ. The CDR3 extends over 13 amino acids. Trimming shortened V by 7 bases and J by 2 bases, and 9 bases separated the two germline ends. Criteria for exclusion of patients were uncontrolled infection, other autoimmune disease, pregnancy or lactation. Turning to this clonotype: The antigen remains unidentified.

Amplified TCR beta CDR3 regions came from RNA transcripts. A first-round RT-PCR of the TCR CDR3 used the HTBI primer set. TCRdb fed the multiplex PCR reads into MiXCR, producing one record per CDR3 protein. The profile shows about 570,000 distinct CDR3 sequences, 14% of them singletons. Study findings and constraints: Most thyroid-expanded clonotypes above 0.001 were also found in blood.

The chain recombines TRBV5-1 with TRBJ2-2; D might be TRBD2 (5 bases). The origin of this receptor is a woman aged 40 to 49 with Graves' hyperthyroidism. The material sequenced was blood. DNA of the CDR3: TGCGCCAGCGTAGAGGGAAACACCGGGGAGCTGTTTTTT. As protein: CASVEGNTGELFF.